This T cell receptor beta chain stems from a study of T cell repertoires in cytomegalovirus infection. Study summary: Indications came from public TCR beta signatures; they pointed to CMV infection and to a matching HLA type. Regarding the study as a whole: Dominant in the ex vivo response were TCR beta clonotypes restricted by HLA-C and specific for CMV.

The V end was cut by 3 bases, the J end by 1 base, with 11 bases between. CDR1 is SGHTA, CDR2 FQGNSA, per germline. CDR3 length: 15 residues. TCRdb redid the calling of the reads with MiXCR, one entry per CDR3 protein. Of 200,000 or so distinct CDR3 sequences in the sample, roughly 19% were seen once. Concerning this clonotype itself: As yet, its antigen is unknown.

The sequenced sample was PBMCs. This clonotype originated in a human donor in good health (CMV status not recorded). Some clones in this sample may be carry-over from other donors' samples. The V call is TRBV7-2, the J call TRBJ2-3, with no clear D. The CDR3 bases are TGTGCCAGCAGCTTTTCCCCTTTGGGCACAGATACGCAGTATTTT. Translation gives CASSFSPLGTDTQYF.